This entry describes one TCR beta chain. This CDR3 comprises 11 residues. The V gene's germline CDR1 is MNHEY and CDR2 SVGAGI. V dropped 8 bases and J dropped 8 bases, with 12 bases sitting between them. This entry belongs to a study of technical replicates of blood from a few donors. Generated by immunoSEQ multiplex PCR, the TCRdb table keeps only in-frame clones and is missing some. Of approximately 66,000 clones listed, roughly 90% are singletons. V usage is TRBV6-5 and J usage is TRBJ1-2; D might be TRBD1 (6 bases). The origin of this receptor is a human donor in good health. Some clones in this sample may be carry-over from other donors' samples. Sequencing was carried out using PBMCs. The CDR3 DNA follows: TGTGCCAGCGTGGGGACATGGGGCTACACCTTC. Translating it yields CASVGTWGYTF.